This T cell receptor beta chain was recovered during a study of shared clonotypes between healthy human individuals. V was clipped by 3 bases and J by 2 bases, with 5 bases between them. This CDR3 contains 12 residues. CDR1 is KGHSH, CDR2 LQKENI, per germline. Using immunoSEQ multiplex PCR, the repertoire was profiled, and TCRdb retains in-frame clones only, with some absent. Among 450,000 to 500,000 clones listed, about 78% were seen once. This rearrangement joins TRBV18 to TRBJ2-7; D is possibly TRBD2 (5 bases). Sequenced sample: PBMCs. The receptor's source is a woman aged 40 to 49 in good health. Some clones in this sample may be carry-over from other donors' samples. DNA of the CDR3: TGTGCCAGCTCACCCGGGGCCTACGAGCAGTACTTC. Amino acid sequence: CASSPGAYEQYF.